This T cell receptor beta chain was obtained from a study of blood T cells in healthy people across ages (dated by TCRdb to the mid-2010s). Context from the whole study: Template switching captured roughly one uniquely barcoded TCR beta cDNA molecule per two T cells in model experiments. The study measured age-related changes in TCR beta repertoire diversity using deep sequencing normalized with unique cDNA molecular identifiers. The donors were split into four age groups: young (average 16 years), middle-aged (39), aged (62) and long-lived (about 82). To avoid experimental bias, donors of different ages were distributed randomly across sequencing lanes. The study analyzed two additional independent replicas of 1 million unique cDNA reads from the same blood draw for two donors, one aged 18 to 29 and one aged 80 or older.

According to the germline V gene, CDR1 reads LGHNA and CDR2 reads YSLEER. The CDR3 spans 15 residues, from the cysteine through the phenylalanine. The entry retains the CDR3 DNA only, 45 bases that are in frame from base 1. In regard to this clonotype: This receptor's antigen is unknown. Base qualities are not provided; no much larger clone lies one nucleotide away.

The donors were roughly 40 Caucasian individuals from Russia, aged roughly 6 to 90 years, who were systemically healthy. Ten milliliters of peripheral blood were drawn from each donor into EDTA-treated Vacutainer tubes. Ficoll-Paque density-gradient centrifugation was used to isolate PBMCs, with at least 6.5 million per sample. Trizol reagent was used to extract total RNA from the PBMCs, yielding at least 5 micrograms per sample. For every donor, flow cytometry on a PBMC aliquot measured the percentage of naive CD45RAhigh/CD27high T cells. Library creation used 5' RACE. The second PCR ran for about 6 to 12 cycles and used a J-beta primer mix along with a sample-barcoded 5' primer. A unique molecular identifier was introduced onto each TCR beta cDNA molecule by a template-switch 5' adaptor carrying 12 random nucleotides. At least 3 million CDR3-containing paired-end reads were obtained from each sample. First-strand cDNA was synthesized from all RNA with the Mint cDNA synthesis kit, primed by a TRBC-specific oligonucleotide. After uracil-DNA glycosylase treatment, a first 18-cycle PCR used universal primers M1SS and BC2_uni_R on all cDNA. As for the original processing: For normalization, 1 million high-quality reads were randomly selected from each sample, with every read carrying a distinct molecular identifier. Reads with shared molecular identifiers were discarded instead of being binned into consensus sequences. CDR3 identification, clonotype clustering and error correction used MiTCR with a Q25 quality threshold and the strictest error-elimination algorithm. A nonparametric unseen species model with Euler transformation was used to estimate a lower bound on total TCR beta diversity. Clones were called with MiXCR by TCRdb after fastp trimmed the public reads at Q25, and only in-frame beta chains were retained. Rows are combined by CDR3 protein, so each entry shows the most common genes and DNA. The V and J calls and clone size come from TCRdb's table, not from the authors' own analysis. The table for this sample lists fewer than 2 million distinct CDR3 sequences; about two fifths of them were counted only once. Clones ranked in the top ten supply 23% of the sample.

Study-wide conclusions, independent of this receptor: As age increased, observed TCR beta diversity per million T cells dropped in a roughly linear way, and a significant reduction was already evident by age about 40. There was a strong correlation between observed TCR beta diversity and the percentage of naive T cells measured by flow cytometry. Estimates of total diversity based on one million sequenced T cells were considered lower bounds and underestimates. Because donor CMV infection status was unknown, age-related changes in expanded clonotypes were potentially confounded. Because profiling used bulk unsorted PBMCs, naive and antigen-experienced compartments could not be compared conclusively. Compared with the aged group, the long-lived group had more naive CD4+ T cells, fewer expanded clones and increased TCR diversity, suggesting age selection.

Here the chain combines TRBV4-3 and TRBJ2-5, with the D gene uncertain. The J call is uncertain, as TRBJ2-7 better fits the DNA end. The sequence was obtained from a human donor in good health. The specimen sequenced was blood. The nucleotides read TGCGCCAGCAGCCAAGAGACCAGCCTCCCCTACGAGCAGTACTTC. Its protein is CASSQETSLPYEQYF.